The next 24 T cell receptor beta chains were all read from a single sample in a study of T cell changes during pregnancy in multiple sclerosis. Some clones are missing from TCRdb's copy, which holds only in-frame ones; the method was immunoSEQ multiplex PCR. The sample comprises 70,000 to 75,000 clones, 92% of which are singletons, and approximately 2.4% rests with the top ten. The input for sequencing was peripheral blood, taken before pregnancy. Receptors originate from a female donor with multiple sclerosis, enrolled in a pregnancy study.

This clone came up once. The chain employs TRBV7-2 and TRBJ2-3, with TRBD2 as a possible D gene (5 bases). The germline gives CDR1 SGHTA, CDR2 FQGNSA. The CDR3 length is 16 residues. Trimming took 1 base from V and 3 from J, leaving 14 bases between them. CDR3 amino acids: CASSLDGNSVTDTQYF. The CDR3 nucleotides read TGTGCCAGCAGCTTAGATGGTAATAGCGTGACAGATACGCAGTATTTT.

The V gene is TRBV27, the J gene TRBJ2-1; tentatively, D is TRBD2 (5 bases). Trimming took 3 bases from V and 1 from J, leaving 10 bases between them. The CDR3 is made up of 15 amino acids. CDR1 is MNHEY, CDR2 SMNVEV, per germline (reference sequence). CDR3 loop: CASSFMRASYNEQFF. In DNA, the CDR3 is TGTGCCAGCAGTTTTATGCGGGCGTCCTACAATGAGCAGTTCTTC.

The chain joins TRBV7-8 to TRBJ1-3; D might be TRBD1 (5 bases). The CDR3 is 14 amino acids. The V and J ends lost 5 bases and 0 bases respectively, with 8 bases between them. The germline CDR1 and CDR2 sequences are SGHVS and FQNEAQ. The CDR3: CASSRQFSGNTIYF. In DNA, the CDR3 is TGTGCCAGCAGCCGACAGTTCTCTGGAAACACCATATATTTT.

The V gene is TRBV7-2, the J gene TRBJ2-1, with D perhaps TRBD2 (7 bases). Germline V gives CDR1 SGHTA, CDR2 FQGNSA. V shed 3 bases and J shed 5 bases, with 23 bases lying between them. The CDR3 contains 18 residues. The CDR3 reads CASSFNRGGVLPDNEQFF. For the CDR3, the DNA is TGTGCCAGCAGCTTCAATAGAGGGGGGGTTCTCCCGGACAATGAGCAGTTCTTC.

The CDR3 loop is CASSIWTGEEKLFF. For the CDR3, the DNA is TGTGCCAGTAGTATTTGGACAGGGGAGGAAAAACTGTTTTTT. This chain links TRBV19 with TRBJ1-4; TRBD1 matches 9 bases. The V gene's germline CDR1 is LNHDA and CDR2 SQIVND (reference sequence). Unmatched junction bases numbered 4, after V lost 3 bases and J lost 8 bases. This CDR3 is built from 14 residues.

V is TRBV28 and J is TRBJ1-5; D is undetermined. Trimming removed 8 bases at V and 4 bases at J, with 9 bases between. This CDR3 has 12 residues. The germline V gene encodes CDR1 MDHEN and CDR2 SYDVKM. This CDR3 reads CASDGRNQPQHF. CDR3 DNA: TGTGCCAGCGATGGTCGGAATCAGCCCCAGCATTTT.

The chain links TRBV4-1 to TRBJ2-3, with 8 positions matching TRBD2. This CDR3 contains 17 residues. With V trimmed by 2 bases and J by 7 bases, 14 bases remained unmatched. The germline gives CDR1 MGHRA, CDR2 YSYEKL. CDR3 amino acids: CASSQLGLESGRNTQYF. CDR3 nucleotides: TGCGCCAGCAGCCAATTGGGCCTAGAAAGCGGGAGAAATACGCAGTATTTT.

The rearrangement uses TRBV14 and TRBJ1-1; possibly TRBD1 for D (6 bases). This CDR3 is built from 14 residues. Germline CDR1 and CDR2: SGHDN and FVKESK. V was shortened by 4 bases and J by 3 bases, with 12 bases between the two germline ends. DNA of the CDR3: TGTGCCAGCAGCCGAGGTGGGGGCTACACTGAAGCTTTCTTT. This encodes CASSRGGGYTEAFF. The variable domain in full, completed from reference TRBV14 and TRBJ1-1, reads EAGVTQFPSHSVIEKGQTVTLRCDPISGHDNLYWYRRVMGKEIKFLLHFVKESKQDESGMPNNRFLAERTGGTYSTLKVQPAELEDSGVYFCASSRGGGYTEAFFGQGTRLTVV.

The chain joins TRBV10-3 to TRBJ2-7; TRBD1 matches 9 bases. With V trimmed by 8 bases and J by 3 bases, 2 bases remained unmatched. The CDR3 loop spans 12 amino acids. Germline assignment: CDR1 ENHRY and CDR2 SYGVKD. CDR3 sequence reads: CAIGTGIYEQYF. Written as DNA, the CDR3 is TGTGCCATCGGGACAGGGATCTACGAGCAGTACTTC.

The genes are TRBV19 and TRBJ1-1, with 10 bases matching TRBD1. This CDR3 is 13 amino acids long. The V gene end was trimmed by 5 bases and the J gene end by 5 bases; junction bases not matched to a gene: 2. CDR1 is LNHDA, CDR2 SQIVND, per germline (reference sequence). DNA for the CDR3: TGTGCCAGTAGTGTGGACAGGGGGACTGAAGCTTTCTTT. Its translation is CASSVDRGTEAFF.

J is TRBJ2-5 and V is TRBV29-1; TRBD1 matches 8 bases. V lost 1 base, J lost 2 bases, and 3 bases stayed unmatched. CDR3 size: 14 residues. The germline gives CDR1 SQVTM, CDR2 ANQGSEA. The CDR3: CSVEGRGHQETQYF. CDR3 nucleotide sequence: TGCAGCGTTGAAGGCAGGGGGCATCAAGAGACCCAGTACTTC.

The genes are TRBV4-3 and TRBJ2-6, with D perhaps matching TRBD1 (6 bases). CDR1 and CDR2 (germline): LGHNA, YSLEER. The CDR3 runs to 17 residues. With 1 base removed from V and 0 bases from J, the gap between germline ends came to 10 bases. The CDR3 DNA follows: TGCGCCAGCAGCCAAGGACAGGAGTACTCTGGGGCCAACGTCCTGACTTTC. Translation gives CASSQGQEYSGANVLTF.

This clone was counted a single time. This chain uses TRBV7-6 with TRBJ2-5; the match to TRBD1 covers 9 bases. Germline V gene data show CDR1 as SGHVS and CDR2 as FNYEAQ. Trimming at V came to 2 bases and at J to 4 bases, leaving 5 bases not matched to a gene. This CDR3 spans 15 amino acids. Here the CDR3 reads CASSLPGTGPETQYF. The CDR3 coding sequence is TGTGCCAGCAGCTTACCGGGGACAGGGCCAGAGACCCAGTACTTC.

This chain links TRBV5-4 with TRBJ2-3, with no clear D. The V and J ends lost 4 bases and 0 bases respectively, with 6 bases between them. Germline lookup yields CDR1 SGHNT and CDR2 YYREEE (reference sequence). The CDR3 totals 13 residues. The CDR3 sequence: CASSMTSTDTQYF. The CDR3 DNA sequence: TGTGCCAGCAGCATGACTAGCACAGATACGCAGTATTTT.

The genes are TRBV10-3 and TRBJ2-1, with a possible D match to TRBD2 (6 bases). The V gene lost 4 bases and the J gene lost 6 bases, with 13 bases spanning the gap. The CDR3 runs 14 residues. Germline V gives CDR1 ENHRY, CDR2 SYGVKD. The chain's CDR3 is CAISAERGTNEQFF. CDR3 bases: TGTGCCATCAGTGCCGAACGCGGGACCAATGAGCAGTTCTTC.

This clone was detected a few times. The chain's CDR3 is CASSLGVGGTEAFF. Written as DNA, the CDR3 is TGTGCCAGCAGCTTAGGGGTAGGGGGCACTGAAGCTTTCTTT. This chain uses TRBV7-9 with TRBJ1-1; perhaps TRBD1 as D (6 bases). The CDR3 extends over 14 amino acids. The V and J ends lost 1 base and 4 bases respectively, with 10 bases between them. Germline V CDR1 and CDR2: SEHNR, FQNEAQ (reference sequence).

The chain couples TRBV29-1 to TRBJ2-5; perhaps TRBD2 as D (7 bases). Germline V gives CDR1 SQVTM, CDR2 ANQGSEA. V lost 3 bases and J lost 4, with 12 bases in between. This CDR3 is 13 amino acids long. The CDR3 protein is CSVDGGGGETQYF. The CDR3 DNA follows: TGCAGCGTTGACGGAGGGGGGGGAGAGACCCAGTACTTC. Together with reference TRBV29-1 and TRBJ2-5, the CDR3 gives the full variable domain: SAVISQKPSRDICQRGTSLTIQCQVDSQVTMMFWYRQQPGQSLTLIATANQGSEATYESGFVIDKFPISRPNLTFSTLTVSNMSPEDSSIYLCSVDGGGGETQYFGPGTRLLVL.

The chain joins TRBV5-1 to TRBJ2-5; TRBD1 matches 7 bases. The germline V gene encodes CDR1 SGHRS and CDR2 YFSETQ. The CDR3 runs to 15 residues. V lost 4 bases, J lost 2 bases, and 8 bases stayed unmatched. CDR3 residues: CASSSLPGQQETQYF. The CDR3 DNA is TGCGCCAGCAGCAGTTTGCCGGGACAGCAAGAGACCCAGTACTTC.

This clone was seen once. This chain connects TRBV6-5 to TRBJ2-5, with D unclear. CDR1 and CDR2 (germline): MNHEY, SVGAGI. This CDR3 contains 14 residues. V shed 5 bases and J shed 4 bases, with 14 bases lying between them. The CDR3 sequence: CASSGDPLGETQYF. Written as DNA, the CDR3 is TGTGCCAGCAGTGGAGACCCGTTGGGAGAGACCCAGTACTTC.

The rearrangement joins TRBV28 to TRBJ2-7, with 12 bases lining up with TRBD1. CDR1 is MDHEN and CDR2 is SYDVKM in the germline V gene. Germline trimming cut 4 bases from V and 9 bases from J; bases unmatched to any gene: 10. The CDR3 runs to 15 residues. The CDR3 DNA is TGTGCCAGCAGTTCTCCCGGGACAGGGGGCGGGGGGCAGTACTTC. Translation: CASSSPGTGGGGQYF.

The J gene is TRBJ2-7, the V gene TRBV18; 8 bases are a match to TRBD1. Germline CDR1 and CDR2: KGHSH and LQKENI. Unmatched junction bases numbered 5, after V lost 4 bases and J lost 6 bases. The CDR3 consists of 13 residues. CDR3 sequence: CASSRQGYGEQYF. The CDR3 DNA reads TGTGCCAGCTCACGACAGGGGTATGGCGAGCAGTACTTC.

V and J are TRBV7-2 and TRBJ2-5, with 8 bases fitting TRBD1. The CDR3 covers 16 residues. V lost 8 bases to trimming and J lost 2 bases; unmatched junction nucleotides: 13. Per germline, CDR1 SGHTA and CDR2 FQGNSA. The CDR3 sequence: CASLRGWTGKQETQYF. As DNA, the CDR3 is TGTGCCAGCCTACGGGGATGGACAGGGAAACAAGAGACCCAGTACTTC.

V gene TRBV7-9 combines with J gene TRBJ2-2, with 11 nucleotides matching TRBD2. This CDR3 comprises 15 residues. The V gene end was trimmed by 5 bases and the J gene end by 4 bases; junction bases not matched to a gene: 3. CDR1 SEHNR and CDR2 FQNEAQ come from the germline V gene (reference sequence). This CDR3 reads CASSPTSGGTGELFF. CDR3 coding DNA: TGTGCCAGCAGCCCAACTAGCGGGGGCACCGGGGAGCTGTTTTTT.

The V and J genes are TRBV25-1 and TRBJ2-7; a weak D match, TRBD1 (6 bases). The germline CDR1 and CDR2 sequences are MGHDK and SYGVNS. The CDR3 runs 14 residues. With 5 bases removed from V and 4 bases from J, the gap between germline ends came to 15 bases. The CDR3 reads CASSPGKDSYEQYF. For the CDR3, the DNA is TGTGCCAGCAGTCCCGGGAAGGACAGTTACGAGCAGTACTTC.